Listed below are T cell receptor beta chains from one sample, sequenced in a study of T cell repertoires in ileal Crohn's disease. Data came from immunoSEQ multiplex PCR; TCRdb stores just in-frame clones and leaves some out. The repertoire consists of roughly 3,500 clones, with 78% occurring once and the leading ten covering about 2.5%. The sample consisted of CD4+ T cells sorted from the ileum. The source of these receptors is an adult with Crohn's disease. CDR3s include the opening cysteine and the closing phenylalanine or tryptophan. The order of the fields is clone size, V gene, J gene, D gene, CDR3 protein, CDR3 DNA. D genes are given only for firm matches. The size of a clone is reported for some rows only, either as once, few or many, or as a class for expanded clones.

.,TRBV7-3,TRBJ2-3,TRBD1,CASSPNRGSRDTQYF,TGTGCCAGCAGCCCGAACAGGGGGAGTCGCGATACGCAGTATTTT
.,TRBV11-2,TRBJ1-1,.,CASSSRTAFNTEAFF,TGTGCCAGCAGCTCCAGGACAGCCTTTAACACTGAAGCTTTCTTT
.,TRBV13,TRBJ1-1,.,CASSLDQLDFQGTEAFF,TGTGCCAGCAGCTTAGACCAATTAGATTTCCAGGGAACTGAAGCTTTCTTT
.,TRBV28,TRBJ2-2,TRBD2,CASSPTSGARGTGELFF,TGTGCCAGCAGTCCCACTAGCGGGGCCCGAGGCACCGGGGAGCTGTTTTTT
.,TRBV19,TRBJ1-3,.,CASSMGRGNTIYF,TGTGCCAGTAGTATGGGGAGAGGAAACACCATATATTTT
.,TRBV10-3,TRBJ2-3,TRBD2,CAISQRGDTDTQYF,TGTGCCATCAGTCAGCGGGGGGACACAGATACGCAGTATTTT
.,TRBV27,TRBJ2-5,TRBD1,CASSLRAGTGGGEQYF,TGTGCCAGCAGTTTAAGGGCCGGGACAGGGGGCGGGGAGCAGTACTTC
.,TRBV6-1,TRBJ1-5,.,CASSEMAGVNQPQHF,TGTGCCAGCAGTGAAATGGCAGGGGTGAATCAGCCCCAGCATTTT
.,TRBV21-1,TRBJ2-7,.,CASRRVNRRIYEQYF,TGTGCCAGCAGAAGGGTAAACAGGCGGATTTACGAGCAGTACTTC
.,TRBV15,TRBJ1-4,.,CATSRGGGEVANEKLFF,TGTGCCACCAGCAGAGGAGGGGGGGAGGTGGCTAATGAAAAACTGTTTTTT
.,TRBV4-2,TRBJ1-1,.,CASSQVQGANTEAFF,TGTGCCAGCAGCCAAGTACAGGGCGCGAACACTGAAGCTTTCTTT
.,TRBV9,TRBJ2-3,.,CASSTTGGGGRTDTQYF,TGTGCCAGCAGCACGACCGGGGGCGGGGGACGCACAGATACGCAGTATTTT
.,TRBV11-2,TRBJ2-7,.,CASSSQTWTVTDEQYF,TGTGCCAGCAGCTCCCAAACTTGGACAGTTACCGACGAGCAGTACTTC
few,TRBV13,TRBJ1-3,TRBD1,CASSLTGTGLGGNTIYF,TGTGCCAGCAGCTTAACCGGGACAGGGCTCGGTGGAAACACCATATATTTT
.,TRBV11-2,TRBJ2-5,TRBD1,CASSLRTGGETQYF,TGTGCCAGCAGCTTACGGACAGGGGGAGAGACCCAGTACTTC
.,TRBV19,TRBJ1-2,TRBD1,CASLDGRGQRWGYTF,TGTGCCAGCCTGGATGGCAGGGGGCAGCGTTGGGGCTACACCTTC
.,TRBV21-1,TRBJ2-1,.,CASSKGGDRAYNEQFF,TGTGCCAGCAGCAAAGGGGGAGACAGGGCTTACAATGAGCAGTTCTTC
few,TRBV15,TRBJ1-1,.,CATSRLTATNTEAFF,TGTGCCACCAGCAGATTGACAGCGACGAACACTGAAGCTTTCTTT
.,TRBV11-1,TRBJ1-1,.,CASSFGRGTEAFF,TGTGCCAGCAGCTTTGGCAGGGGAACTGAAGCTTTCTTT
.,TRBV2,TRBJ1-6,.,CASSVGEDSPLHF,TGTGCCAGCAGTGTTGGGGAGGATTCACCCCTCCACTTT
once,TRBV5-1,TRBJ1-2,TRBD1,CASSLVQGAGGYTF,TGCGCCAGCAGCTTGGTACAGGGGGCCGGCGGCTACACCTTC
.,TRBV2,TRBJ1-6,.,CASSESYGGTPLHF,TGTGCCAGCAGTGAATCTTATGGGGGGACGCCCCTCCACTTT
once,TRBV11-2,TRBJ1-6,TRBD1,CASSRGDRGLHF,TGTGCCAGCAGCAGGGGGGACAGGGGACTCCACTTT
.,TRBV28,TRBJ1-2,TRBD1,CASSWGQQEGYTF,TGTGCCAGCAGTTGGGGACAGCAGGAGGGCTACACCTTC
.,TRBV19,TRBJ2-7,TRBD1,CASSDYGTGSYEQYF,TGTGCCAGTAGTGATTACGGGACAGGGTCCTACGAGCAGTACTTC
.,TRBV28,TRBJ1-2,.,CASSLLQVYYGYTF,TGTGCCAGCAGTCTACTACAGGTCTACTATGGCTACACCTTC
.,TRBV11-2,TRBJ1-6,.,CASRMEGGSYNSPLHF,TGTGCCAGCAGGATGGAGGGAGGGAGCTATAATTCACCCCTCCACTTT
.,TRBV7-3,TRBJ2-3,.,CASSLAGTMSPDTQYF,TGTGCCAGCAGCTTAGCAGGAACAATGAGCCCAGATACGCAGTATTTT